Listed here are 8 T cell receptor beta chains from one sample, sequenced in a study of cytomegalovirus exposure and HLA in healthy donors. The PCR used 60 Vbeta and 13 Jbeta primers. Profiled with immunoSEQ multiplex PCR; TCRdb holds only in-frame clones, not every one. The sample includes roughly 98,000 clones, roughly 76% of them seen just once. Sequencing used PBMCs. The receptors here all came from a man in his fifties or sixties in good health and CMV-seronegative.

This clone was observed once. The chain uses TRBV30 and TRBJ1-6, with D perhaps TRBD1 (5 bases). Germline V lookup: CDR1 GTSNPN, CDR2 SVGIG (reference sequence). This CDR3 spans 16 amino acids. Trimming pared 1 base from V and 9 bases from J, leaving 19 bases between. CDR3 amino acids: CAWSDGGRGSGSPLHF. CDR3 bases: TGTGCCTGGAGTGACGGCGGGCGGGGGTCAGGTTCACCCCTCCACTTT.

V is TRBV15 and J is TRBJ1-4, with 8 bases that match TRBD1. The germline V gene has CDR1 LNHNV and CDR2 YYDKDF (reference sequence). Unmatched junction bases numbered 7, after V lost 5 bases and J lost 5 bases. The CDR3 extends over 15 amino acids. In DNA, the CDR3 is TGTGCCACCAGCGGGCGGACAGGGCGAAATGAAAAACTGTTTTTT. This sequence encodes CATSGRTGRNEKLFF.

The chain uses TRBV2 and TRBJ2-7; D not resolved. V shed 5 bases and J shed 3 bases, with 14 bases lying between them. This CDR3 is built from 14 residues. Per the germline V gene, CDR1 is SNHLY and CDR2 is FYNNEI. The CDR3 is CASSRSYLNYEQYF. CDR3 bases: TGTGCCAGCAGTAGATCGTACTTGAACTACGAGCAGTACTTC.

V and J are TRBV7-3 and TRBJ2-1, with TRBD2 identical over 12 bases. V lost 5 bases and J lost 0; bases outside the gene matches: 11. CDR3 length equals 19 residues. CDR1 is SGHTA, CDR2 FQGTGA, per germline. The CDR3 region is CASSPVGLAGQSSYNEQFF. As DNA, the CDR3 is TGTGCCAGCAGCCCTGTGGGACTAGCGGGCCAGAGCTCCTACAATGAGCAGTTCTTC.

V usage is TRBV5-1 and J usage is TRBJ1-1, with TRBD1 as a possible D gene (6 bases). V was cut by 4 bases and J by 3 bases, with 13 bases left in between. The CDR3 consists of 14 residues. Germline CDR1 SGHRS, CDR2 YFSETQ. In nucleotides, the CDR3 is TGCGCCAGCAGCCCCAGGGGAACGGACACTGAAGCTTTCTTT. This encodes CASSPRGTDTEAFF.

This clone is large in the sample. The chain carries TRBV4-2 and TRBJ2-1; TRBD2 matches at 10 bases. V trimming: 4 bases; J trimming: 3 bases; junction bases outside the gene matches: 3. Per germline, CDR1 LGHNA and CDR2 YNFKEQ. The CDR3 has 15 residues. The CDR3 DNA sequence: TGTGCCAGCAGCCCCGGGACTAGCGACTACAATGAGCAGTTCTTC. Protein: CASSPGTSDYNEQFF.

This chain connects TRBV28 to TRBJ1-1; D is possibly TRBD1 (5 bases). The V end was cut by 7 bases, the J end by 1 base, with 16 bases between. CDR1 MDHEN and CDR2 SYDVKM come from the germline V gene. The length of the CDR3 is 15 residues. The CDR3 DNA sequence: TGTGCCAGCACTACAGGATGGGGCAAGAACACTGAAGCTTTCTTT. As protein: CASTTGWGKNTEAFF.

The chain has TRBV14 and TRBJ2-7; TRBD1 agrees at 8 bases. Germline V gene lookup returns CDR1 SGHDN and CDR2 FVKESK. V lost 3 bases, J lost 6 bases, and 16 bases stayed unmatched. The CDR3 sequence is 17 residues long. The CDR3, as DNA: TGTGCCAGCAGCCAGTTTACAAATGCTGGACAGGGTGGCGAGCAGTACTTC. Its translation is CASSQFTNAGQGGEQYF.